A single sample gave rise to the 25 T cell receptor beta chains below, sequenced in a study of CD8 T cells in ankylosing spondylitis. Whole-study results and caveats: Seemingly characteristic of ankylosing spondylitis blood was a TCR beta motif consisting of several highly homologous variants.

TCRdb ran MiXCR on the 5' RACE reads and lists one entry per CDR3 protein. This table holds 800,000 to 900,000 distinct CDR3 sequences, approximately 12% found once. Their antigens are not known. Material for sequencing was blood, either unsorted or a sorted T cell fraction (not recorded which). The receptor source for this set is a male donor with ankylosing spondylitis.

This chain joins TRBV7-9 and TRBJ1-5; no clear D. Germline CDR1 is SEHNR and CDR2 is FQNEAQ (reference sequence). CDR3 length: 15 residues. With 2 bases removed from V and 2 bases from J, the gap between germline ends came to 10 bases. CDR3 nucleotides: TGTGCCAGCAGCTTACGCAGTTCTGGCAATCAGCCCCAGCATTTT. Its protein is CASSLRSSGNQPQHF.

The sample holds a few counts of this clonotype. The chain recombines TRBV4-3 with TRBJ2-1, with TRBD2 matching over 7 bases. The CDR3 spans 17 residues. V trimming: 0 bases; J trimming: 8 bases; junction bases outside the gene matches: 13. Germline V gene data show CDR1 as LGHNA and CDR2 as YSLEER. CDR3 nucleotide sequence: TGCGCCAGCAGCCAAGATTCGTGGGGGAGGGCCGGCGATGAGCAGTTCTTC. Protein product: CASSQDSWGRAGDEQFF.

This clonotype occurred many times. The V call is TRBV20-1, the J call TRBJ1-5; D is uncertain. Germline V lookup: CDR1 DFQATT, CDR2 SNEGSKA (reference sequence). With 3 bases removed from V and 1 base from J, the gap between germline ends came to 7 bases. CDR3 length: 13 amino acids. This chain's CDR3 is CSASRVSNQPQHF. The CDR3 nucleotides are TGCAGTGCTAGCCGCGTGAGCAATCAGCCCCAGCATTTT.

The chain combines TRBV4-3 with TRBJ1-4; 8 positions match TRBD1. The junction had 11 bases not matched to a gene; V was cut back by 0 bases and J by 8 bases. CDR1 is LGHNA, CDR2 YSLEER, per germline. The CDR3 length is 17 residues. CDR3 coding DNA: TGCGCCAGCAGCCAAGAAGACAGCAGGGGGCGTCAGGAAAAACTGTTTTTT. Translated: CASSQEDSRGRQEKLFF.

The rearrangement joins TRBV5-6 to TRBJ2-7; D call uncertain. Germline lookup yields CDR1 SGHDT and CDR2 YYEEEE. V lost 6 bases to trimming and J lost 1 base, with 5 bases between them. This CDR3 region has 11 residues. The CDR3 here is CASKSSYEQYF. Written as DNA, the CDR3 is TGTGCCAGCAAGAGTTCCTACGAGCAGTACTTC.

The genes are TRBV30 and TRBJ2-1; 10 positions match TRBD2. Germline lookup yields CDR1 GTSNPN and CDR2 SVGIG (reference sequence). The CDR3 spans 15 residues. Trimming cost V 0 bases and J 9 bases; bases outside gene matches: 8. CDR3 in amino acids: CAWSVWGTSEGEQFF. CDR3 coding DNA: TGTGCCTGGAGTGTATGGGGGACTAGCGAAGGTGAGCAGTTCTTC.

CDR3 residues: CASGYFPARTTDTQYF. CDR3 in DNA: TGTGCCAGCGGTTACTTTCCCGCCAGAACAACAGATACGCAGTATTTT. The chain couples TRBV7-2 to TRBJ2-3, with D unclear. CDR1 is SGHTA, CDR2 FQGNSA, per germline. Trimming stripped 8 bases from V and 3 bases from J, with 21 bases between. The CDR3 covers 16 residues.

This clonotype was counted between two and nine times. The chain couples TRBV7-2 to TRBJ2-2; D is ambiguous. CDR3 length: 14 amino acids. From germline, CDR1 is SGHTA and CDR2 FQGNSA. V lost 5 bases and J lost 7, with 14 bases in between. CDR3 amino acids: CASSPADGYGELFF. CDR3 sequence (DNA): TGTGCCAGCAGCCCCGCGGACGGGTACGGGGAGCTGTTTTTT.

This clonotype appeared a few times. This chain connects TRBV20-1 to TRBJ1-4, with TRBD1 matching over 9 bases. Germline V gives CDR1 DFQATT, CDR2 SNEGSKA (reference sequence). V trimming: 3 bases; J trimming: 8 bases; junction bases outside the gene matches: 13. There are 16 residues in the CDR3. The CDR3 loop is CSARATADRGGEKLFF. The DNA of the CDR3 is TGCAGTGCTAGGGCGACCGCGGACAGGGGAGGGGAAAAACTGTTTTTT.

This clonotype was counted between two and nine times. This chain connects TRBV12-3 or TRBV12-4 to TRBJ2-1; D is perhaps TRBD1 or TRBD2 (5 bases each). CDR3 length: 18 amino acids. V lost 4 bases and J 5 bases, leaving 24 bases between the germline ends. The CDR3 region is CASSSDRGPLYPNNEQFF. Written as DNA, the CDR3 is TGTGCCAGCAGTTCGGATAGGGGACCCTTGTATCCTAACAATGAGCAGTTCTTC.

The V and J genes are TRBV20-1 and TRBJ2-3, with TRBD2 identical over 10 bases. There are 15 residues in the CDR3. With 1 base clipped from V and 2 bases from J, the junction kept 3 bases outside the gene matches. Looked up from germline, CDR1 is DFQATT and CDR2 is SNEGSKA (reference sequence). The CDR3 is CSARALAGNTDTQYF. CDR3 DNA sequence: TGCAGTGCTAGAGCACTAGCGGGGAACACAGATACGCAGTATTTT.

This clonotype was observed many times. One end of the junction is discordant with germline, which a read error may explain. This chain connects TRBV5-1 to TRBJ2-5; 11 nucleotides line up with TRBD1. Germline-derived CDR1 and CDR2 are SGHRS and YFSETQ. CDR3 length: 15 residues. The CDR3 DNA is TGTGCCAGCAGCTTGACCGGGACAGGGGGAGAGACCCAGTACTTC. It specifies CASSLTGTGGETQYF. The whole variable domain, remainder taken from reference TRBV5-1 and TRBJ2-5, is KAGVTQTPRYLIKTRGQQVTLSCSPISGHRSVSWYQQTPGQGLQFLFEYFSETQRNKGNFPGRFSGRQFSNSRSEMNVSTLELGDSALYLCASSLTGTGGETQYFGPGTRLLVL.

V gene TRBV18 combines with J gene TRBJ2-6; D is uncertain. This CDR3 is 15 amino acids long. V dropped 3 bases and J dropped 0 bases, with 6 bases sitting between them. Germline loops: CDR1 KGHSH, CDR2 LQKENI. The CDR3 region has the DNA TGTGCCAGCTCACCGTCCATCTCTGGGGCCAACGTCCTGACTTTC. This codes for CASSPSISGANVLTF.

Only a few counts were recorded for this clonotype. The genes are TRBV12-3 or TRBV12-4 and TRBJ2-7; 9 bases map to TRBD1. This CDR3 comprises 15 residues. Trimming took 5 bases from V and 2 from J; bases not matched to a gene: 7. CDR3 residues: CASSHRDRVTYEQYF. DNA for the CDR3: TGTGCCAGCAGTCACCGGGACAGGGTCACCTACGAGCAGTACTTC.

Many counts were recorded for this clonotype. The chain couples TRBV10-3 to TRBJ1-2, with D hard to call. V was pared by 2 bases and J by 8 bases, with 6 bases between. This CDR3 has 11 residues. From germline, CDR1 is ENHRY and CDR2 SYGVKD. The CDR3 reads CAISEIGGYTF. DNA of the CDR3: TGTGCCATCAGTGAGATCGGGGGCTACACCTTC.

V gene TRBV12-3 or TRBV12-4 combines with J gene TRBJ2-1; D gene uncertain. The length of the CDR3 is 12 residues. V lost 6 bases and J lost 4, with 7 bases in between. The CDR3 sequence: CASRSEYNEQFF. CDR3 in DNA: TGTGCCAGCAGGTCGGAATACAATGAGCAGTTCTTC.

The table lists this clonotype with a few counts. The V call is TRBV12-3 or TRBV12-4, the J call TRBJ1-1; D ambiguous. V was pared by 2 bases and J by 1 base, with 11 bases between. CDR3 length: 15 residues. CDR3 sequence reads: CASSLSRTENTEAFF. CDR3 coding DNA: TGTGCCAGCAGTTTATCCCGCACCGAGAACACTGAAGCTTTCTTT.

The chain employs TRBV5-1 and TRBJ1-1, with D perhaps matching TRBD1 (5 bases). The germline V and J ends were trimmed by 3 bases and 3 bases, with 15 bases remaining between them. Per germline, CDR1 SGHRS and CDR2 YFSETQ. This CDR3 has 15 amino acids. CDR3 sequence: CASSSLRDGDTEAFF. The CDR3 DNA is TGCGCCAGCAGCTCACTTCGGGACGGTGACACTGAAGCTTTCTTT.

There are a few counts of this clonotype. The chain couples TRBV20-1 to TRBJ2-5, with a weak D call TRBD1 (5 bases). With 6 bases removed from V and 2 bases from J, the gap between germline ends came to 13 bases. Germline V gene sequence: CDR1 DFQATT, CDR2 SNEGSKA (reference sequence). The CDR3 runs 13 residues. The CDR3 DNA follows: TGCAGTGCCACTGGACACCTGCAAGAGACCCAGTACTTC. Translated, it gives CSATGHLQETQYF.

This clonotype was observed many times. The gene calls are TRBV29-1 and TRBJ2-2; 7 bases line up with TRBD2. The CDR3 is 15 amino acids. Germline loops: CDR1 SQVTM, CDR2 ANQGSEA. Trimming took 7 bases from V and 7 from J; bases not matched to a gene: 15. The CDR3 loop reads CSAKRAGELNGELFF. The DNA of the CDR3 is TGCAGCGCTAAAAGGGCGGGAGAGCTGAACGGGGAGCTGTTTTTT.

This clonotype was seen at least ten times. J is TRBJ2-3 and V is TRBV20-1; TRBD1 is a possible D gene (6 bases). CDR3 size: 15 residues. Trimming pared 3 bases from V and 5 bases from J, leaving 18 bases between. The germline V gene encodes CDR1 DFQATT and CDR2 SNEGSKA (reference sequence). Here the CDR3 reads CSASKDGTPVDTQYF. The DNA of the CDR3 is TGCAGTGCTAGTAAAGATGGGACACCCGTAGATACGCAGTATTTT.

V gene TRBV7-9 combines with J gene TRBJ1-4; D is ambiguous. The germline CDR1 and CDR2 sequences are SEHNR and FQNEAQ (reference sequence). Trimming took off 4 bases at V and 2 bases at J, with 8 bases between the two ends. The CDR3 loop spans 14 amino acids. CDR3 sequence reads: CASSSWGTNEKLFF. CDR3 sequence (DNA): TGTGCCAGCAGCTCCTGGGGTACTAATGAAAAACTGTTTTTT.

In its sample, this clonotype was seen a few times. The chain has TRBV27 and TRBJ2-1, with 12 bases that match TRBD2. Unmatched junction bases numbered 14, after V lost 3 bases and J lost 8 bases. Germline lookup yields CDR1 MNHEY and CDR2 SMNVEV (reference sequence). The CDR3 loop spans 18 amino acids. This chain's CDR3 is CASSFTIPSTSGSHEQFF. CDR3 in DNA: TGTGCCAGCAGTTTTACAATTCCGTCGACTAGCGGGAGCCATGAGCAGTTCTTC.

V usage is TRBV12-3 or TRBV12-4 and J usage is TRBJ2-2; D is perhaps TRBD1 (6 bases). The V gene lost 5 bases and the J gene lost 9 bases, with 16 bases spanning the gap. There are 14 residues in the CDR3. CDR3 protein: CASSTSAGARELFF. The CDR3 nucleotides are TGTGCCAGCAGTACGTCTGCAGGGGCCCGGGAGCTGTTTTTT.

This clonotype was observed a handful of times. CDR3 sequence: CAWGGGDTQYF. In nucleotides, the CDR3 is TGTGCCTGGGGGGGCGGAGATACGCAGTATTTT. This chain links TRBV7-2 with TRBJ2-3; D is possibly TRBD2 (7 bases). V was cut by 11 bases and J by 5 bases, with 11 bases left in between. Per germline, CDR1 SGHTA and CDR2 FQGNSA. There are 11 residues in the CDR3.